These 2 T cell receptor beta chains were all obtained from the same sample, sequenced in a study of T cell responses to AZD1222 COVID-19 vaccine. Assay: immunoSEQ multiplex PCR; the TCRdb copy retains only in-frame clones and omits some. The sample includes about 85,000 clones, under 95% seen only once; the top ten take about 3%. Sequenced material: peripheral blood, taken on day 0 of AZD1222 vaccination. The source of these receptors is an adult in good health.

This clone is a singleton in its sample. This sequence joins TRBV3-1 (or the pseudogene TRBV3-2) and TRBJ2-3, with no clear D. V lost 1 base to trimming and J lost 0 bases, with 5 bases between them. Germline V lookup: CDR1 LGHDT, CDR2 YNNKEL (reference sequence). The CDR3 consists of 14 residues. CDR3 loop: CASSQVVSTDTQYF. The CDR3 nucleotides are TGTGCCAGCAGCCAAGTCGTAAGCACAGATACGCAGTATTTT.

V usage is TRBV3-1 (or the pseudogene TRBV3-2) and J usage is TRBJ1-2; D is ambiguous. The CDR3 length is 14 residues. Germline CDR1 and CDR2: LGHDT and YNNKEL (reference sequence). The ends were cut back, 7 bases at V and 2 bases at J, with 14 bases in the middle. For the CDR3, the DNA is TGTGCCAGCAACTTTGCGGACCGGAACTATGGCTACACCTTC. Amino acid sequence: CASNFADRNYGYTF.